This is a list of T cell receptor beta chains from one sample in a study of T cell changes during pregnancy in multiple sclerosis. Libraries were prepared by immunoSEQ multiplex PCR; TCRdb keeps only in-frame clonotypes and omits some of them. The table lists 80,000 to 95,000 clones, 80% to 95% of them singletons. The source material was peripheral blood, sampled in the third trimester of pregnancy. These receptors all come from a female donor in good health, enrolled as a control in a pregnancy study. Each CDR3 is given with its conserved first and last residue. D genes are given only for firm matches. Clone size, where shown, is once, few, many, or a class for clones that have expanded.

>TRBV19|-|-|TRBJ2-7
TGTGCCAGTAGTATAAGCCCCACTTCCTACGAGCAGTACTTC
CASSISPTSYEQYF
>TRBV10-3|TRBD2|-|TRBJ2-1
TGTGCCATCAGTGAGCGGGTAGCGGGAGTGTCCTACAATGAGCAGTTCTTC
CAISERVAGVSYNEQFF
>TRBV10-2|-|-|TRBJ2-1
TGCGCCAGCAGTGAGCAGGGATTCGGAACCTACAATGAGCAGTTCTTC
CASSEQGFGTYNEQFF
>TRBV2|-|-|TRBJ2-5
TGTGCCAGCAGTGGGACTTCGTACCAAGAGACCCAGTACTTC
CASSGTSYQETQYF
>TRBV5-5|TRBD1|once|TRBJ2-7
TGTGCCAGCAGCCGTGACAGGGTTCTTTCCTACGAGCAGTACTTC
CASSRDRVLSYEQYF
>TRBV27|TRBD1|-|TRBJ1-1
TGTGCCAGCAGTCCACCGGGGCAGGGGGCCCCTTTCTTT
CASSPPGQGAPFF
>TRBV4-2|TRBD2|-|TRBJ2-7
TGTGCCAGCAGCCAAGGTATGAGCGGGAGTCTCAACGAGCAGTACTTC
CASSQGMSGSLNEQYF
>TRBV27|-|-|TRBJ2-1
TGTGCCAGCAGTTTGCAACCTTCAGGTGAGCAGTTCTTC
CASSLQPSGEQFF
>TRBV27|TRBD2|-|TRBJ2-3
TGTGCCAGCAGTTTACGGCTAGCGGGCCTACCAGATACGCAGTATTTT
CASSLRLAGLPDTQYF
>TRBV2|-|-|TRBJ2-7
TGTGCCAGCGGTGGGTACCAAGAGGGCGAGCAGTACTTC
CASGGYQEGEQYF
>TRBV4-1|-|once|TRBJ1-2
TGCGCCAGCAGCCAACTCGCAGTTAACTATGGCTACACCTTC
CASSQLAVNYGYTF
>TRBV5-6|-|-|TRBJ2-7
TGTGCCAGCAGCTTGGACAGGGGGGGTACCTACGAGCAGTACTTC
CASSLDRGGTYEQYF
>TRBV5-1|TRBD1|-|TRBJ2-1
TGCGCCAGCAGCTCGGACAGGGGGGTTGAGCAGTTCTTC
CASSSDRGVEQFF
>TRBV28|-|-|TRBJ1-5
TGTGCCAGCAGTTTATCAGGGGGCAATCAGCCCCAGCATTTT
CASSLSGGNQPQHF
>TRBV6-5|-|-|TRBJ2-3
TGTGCCAGCAGTTACTCTGTCAGGGAGGCAGATACGCAGTATTTT
CASSYSVREADTQYF
>TRBV14|-|-|TRBJ2-2
TGTGCCAGCAGCCAAGCCCTAGCCAACACCGGGGAGCTGTTTTTT
CASSQALANTGELFF
>TRBV28|-|-|TRBJ1-5
TGTGCCAGCAGTCCCGAGGGGAGGTCCATCAATCAGCCCCAGCATTTT
CASSPEGRSINQPQHF
>TRBV16|-|-|TRBJ2-7
TGTGCCAGCAGCCCCCCACCCTACCAGGAAAGCTCCTACGAGCAGTACTTC
CASSPPPYQESSYEQYF
>TRBV5-6|-|-|TRBJ2-7
TGTGCCAGCAGCTTTCGGGGTTACCACGAGCAGTACTTC
CASSFRGYHEQYF
>TRBV28|-|-|TRBJ1-1
TGTGCCAGCAGTTTACTTGACTCATTCAACACTGAAGCTTTCTTT
CASSLLDSFNTEAFF